The 14 T cell receptor beta chains presented below share a single source sample, sequenced in a study of blood T cell repertoires in COVID-19. Repertoires were generated with immunoSEQ multiplex PCR, while TCRdb's copy carries only in-frame clones and drops some. The sample lists approximately 160,000 clones, 80% to 85% occurring once. What was sequenced was peripheral blood. The receptors originated from a man aged 18-30 years with active or convalescent COVID-19.

The chain links TRBV3-1 (or the pseudogene TRBV3-2) to TRBJ2-1; D might be TRBD2 (6 bases). CDR3 length equals 14 residues. Germline V gene data show CDR1 as LGHDT and CDR2 as YNNKEL (reference sequence). V gave up 4 bases and J gave up 4 bases, with 11 bases separating them. The CDR3 spells CASSLAEGYNEQFF. The CDR3 DNA sequence: TGTGCCAGCAGCCTGGCGGAGGGTTACAATGAGCAGTTCTTC.

This chain joins TRBV4-1 and TRBJ1-1; the match to TRBD1 covers 7 bases. The CDR3 has 14 amino acids. J gave up 6 bases and V 3 bases, and 7 bases lay outside the gene matches. Germline values: CDR1 MGHRA, CDR2 YSYEKL. The CDR3 DNA sequence: TGCGCCAGCAGCCAGGCGGACAGGAGCGCTGAAGCTTTCTTT. Translating gives CASSQADRSAEAFF.

V and J are TRBV11-2 and TRBJ1-2; 7 positions match TRBD1. Germline CDR1 is SGHAT and CDR2 is FQNNGV. Trimming took 3 bases from V and 1 from J; bases not matched to a gene: 5. The CDR3 is made up of 15 amino acids. The CDR3 sequence: CASSLVGQLNYGYTF. CDR3 DNA: TGTGCCAGCAGCTTGGTGGGACAGCTTAACTATGGCTACACCTTC.

J is TRBJ2-1 and V is TRBV11-2, with 11 bases matching TRBD2. V shed 5 bases and J 4 bases; nucleotides not matched to a gene: 1. The CDR3 consists of 14 residues. Germline V gene lookup returns CDR1 SGHAT and CDR2 FQNNGV. CDR3 bases: TGTGCCAGCAGCCCTAGCGGGAGGTACAATGAGCAGTTCTTC. Its protein is CASSPSGRYNEQFF.

The chain uses TRBV11-2 and TRBJ1-4; TRBD1 agrees at 9 bases. Germline trimming cut 1 base from V and 6 bases from J; bases unmatched to any gene: 3. CDR3 length: 15 residues. Germline V gene lookup returns CDR1 SGHAT and CDR2 FQNNGV. The CDR3 DNA sequence: TGTGCCAGCAGCTTAGGGGACAGGGACCATGAAAAACTGTTTTTT. Encoded protein: CASSLGDRDHEKLFF. Full variable domain (outside the CDR3, taken from reference TRBV11-2 and TRBJ1-4): EAGVAQSPRYKIIEKRQSVAFWCNPISGHATLYWYQQILGQGPKLLIQFQNNGVVDDSQLPKDRFSAERLKGVDSTLKIQPAKLEDSAVYLCASSLGDRDHEKLFFGSGTQLSVL.

The chain uses TRBV2 and TRBJ2-5, with D perhaps TRBD1 (6 bases). The germline CDR1 and CDR2 sequences are SNHLY and FYNNEI. Between the trimmed V and J ends, which lost 4 bases and 3 bases, there was a span of 9 bases. The CDR3 totals 13 residues. Here the CDR3 reads CASSAHREETQYF. DNA of the CDR3: TGTGCCAGCAGTGCCCACAGGGAAGAGACCCAGTACTTC.

The J gene is TRBJ2-2, the V gene TRBV28; 9 bases map to TRBD2. Trimming took 3 bases from V and 8 from J; bases not matched to a gene: 7. Germline CDR1 reads MDHEN; CDR2 reads SYDVKM. This CDR3 comprises 15 residues. This CDR3 is CASSLAGGPPGELFF. CDR3 DNA: TGTGCCAGCAGTTTGGCGGGAGGGCCGCCGGGGGAGCTGTTTTTT. Full variable domain (missing parts from reference TRBV28 and TRBJ2-2): DVKVTQSSRYLVKRTGEKVFLECVQDMDHENMFWYRQDPGLGLRLIYFSYDVKMKEKGDIPEGYSVSREKKERFSLILESASTNQTSMYLCASSLAGGPPGELFFGEGSRLTVL.

The V gene is TRBV12-3 or TRBV12-4, the J gene TRBJ1-6; no firm D call. The CDR3 consists of 13 residues. V gave up 5 bases and J gave up 7 bases, with 9 bases separating them. As DNA, the CDR3 is TGTGCCAGCAGTCGGTCGGGAAATTCACCCCTCCACTTT. Encoded protein: CASSRSGNSPLHF.

The V and J genes are TRBV6-5 and TRBJ1-3, with unresolved D. The V gene's germline CDR1 is MNHEY and CDR2 SVGAGI. The germline V and J ends were trimmed by 0 bases and 5 bases, with 11 bases remaining between them. CDR3 length: 15 amino acids. Written as DNA, the CDR3 is TGTGCCAGCAGTTACTCGAGGGAATCGAGAAACACCATATATTTT. Protein sequence: CASSYSRESRNTIYF.

The genes are TRBV18 and TRBJ2-2; maybe TRBD1 (6 bases). CDR1 and CDR2 from the germline V gene are KGHSH and LQKENI. Trimming left V 3 bases short and J 6 bases short, with 14 bases between. The CDR3 length is 15 residues. The chain's CDR3 is CASSPLGTNSGELFF. The CDR3 coding sequence is TGTGCCAGCTCACCCCTCGGGACAAACTCCGGGGAGCTGTTTTTT.

In its sample, this clone was seen once. The chain is built from TRBV12-5 and TRBJ2-1; D uncertain. The CDR3 has 12 amino acids. V was cut by 0 bases and J by 10 bases, with 7 bases left in between. Germline loops: CDR1 LGHNT, CDR2 FRNRAP. The CDR3 here is CASGLVEEEQFF. In DNA, the CDR3 is TGTGCTAGTGGTTTGGTAGAGGAGGAGCAGTTCTTC.

This rearrangement joins TRBV6-5 to TRBJ2-7, with a possible D match to TRBD2 (6 bases). The CDR3 spans 12 residues. The V gene's germline CDR1 is MNHEY and CDR2 SVGAGI. V was cut by 5 bases and J by 6 bases, with 11 bases left in between. Here the CDR3 reads CASSLHGGEQYF. CDR3 nucleotides: TGTGCCAGCAGTCTACACGGGGGCGAGCAGTACTTC.

This sequence joins TRBV13 and TRBJ2-3, with D tentatively TRBD2 (5 bases). The CDR3 sequence is 16 residues long. Germline V gene sequence: CDR1 PRHDT, CDR2 FYEKMQ (reference sequence). The germline V and J ends were trimmed by 5 bases and 5 bases, with 20 bases remaining between them. CDR3 sequence reads: CASSPLGVGWVDTQYF. DNA for the CDR3: TGTGCCAGCAGCCCCCTCGGGGTAGGCTGGGTAGATACGCAGTATTTT.

V and J are TRBV4-1 and TRBJ2-3; D might be TRBD1 (6 bases). The CDR3 totals 15 residues. V was cut by 4 bases and J by 1 base, with 12 bases left in between. The germline V gene encodes CDR1 MGHRA and CDR2 YSYEKL. The CDR3 spells CASSPQGFGTDTQYF. CDR3 nucleotides: TGCGCCAGCAGCCCTCAGGGGTTCGGCACAGATACGCAGTATTTT.